The present TCR beta chain was sequenced within a study of identical twins. CDR1 SGHRS and CDR2 YFSETQ come from the germline V gene. V shed 2 bases and J shed 2 bases, with 18 bases lying between them. The CDR3 has 17 amino acids. This clonotype has just a few counts. Antigen: not known. TCRdb analysed the 5' RACE reads with MiXCR anew, one entry per CDR3 protein. The sample includes around 1.7 million distinct CDR3 sequences, around 29% of them seen just once. Broader study findings: Models came in too low on out-of-frame TCR alpha sharing in monozygotic twins. One should note that invariant MAIT and iNKT cells could partly confound zero-insertion analyses.

The TCR originated in a newborn girl in good health. What was sequenced was cord blood. This chain uses TRBV5-1 with TRBJ2-3; possibly TRBD2 for D (6 bases). The CDR3, as DNA: TGCGCCAGCAGCTTTGGGGTATCTAGCGTGCCCACAGATACGCAGTATTTT. Encoded protein: CASSFGVSSVPTDTQYF.